Shown below are 8 T cell receptor beta chains from a single sample sequenced in a study of T cell repertoires in cytomegalovirus infection (dated by TCRdb to between 2018 and 2021). The sample's treatment or condition label, in plain terms: in vitro stimulation with specific CMV peptide epitopes to enrich CMV-specific T cells. Sequenced on an Illumina HiSeq 1500. TCRdb reran the public reads through fastp at Q25 and MiXCR, keeping productive beta chains. All rows with the same CDR3 protein become a single entry with the most common DNA and genes. For this sample there are a few hundred thousand distinct CDR3 sequences; just under 40% appear just once. The top ten hold over 45% of the sample. The antigens of these receptors remain unknown. The sequencing here drew on cultured PBMCs, taken from culture after CMV antigen stimulation. Source of these receptors: a human donor in good health (CMV status not recorded). Some clones in this sample may be carry-over from other donors' samples.

The V and J genes are TRBV28 and TRBJ1-5; perhaps TRBD1 as D (5 bases). V was trimmed by 4 bases and J by 1 base, leaving 11 bases between them. In germline, CDR1 is MDHEN, CDR2 SYDVKM. The CDR3 covers 15 residues. CDR3 loop: CASSSPGGSNQPQHF. As DNA, the CDR3 is TGTGCCAGCAGTTCGCCGGGGGGGAGCAATCAGCCCCAGCATTTT. Based on the CDR3 plus reference TRBV28 and TRBJ1-5, the full variable domain is DVKVTQSSRYLVKRTGEKVFLECVQDMDHENMFWYRQDPGLGLRLIYFSYDVKMKEKGDIPEGYSVSREKKERFSLILESASTNQTSMYLCASSSPGGSNQPQHFGDGTRLSIL.

This clonotype was counted between two and nine times. V gene TRBV5-1 combines with J gene TRBJ2-3, with TRBD1 as a possible D gene (6 bases). The CDR3 totals 13 residues. V lost 7 bases, J lost 3 bases, and 12 bases lay in between. Germline V lookup: CDR1 SGHRS, CDR2 YFSETQ. The CDR3 loop reads CASGGGRTDTQYF. DNA for the CDR3: TGCGCCAGCGGTGGGGGCAGGACAGATACGCAGTATTTT.

The CDR3 DNA reads as TGCAGCCTGAGGACTGGGGAGCAAGAGACCCAGTACTTC. Amino acid sequence: CSLRTGEQETQYF. The V call is TRBV29-1, the J call TRBJ2-5, with TRBD2 as a possible D gene (5 bases). Germline CDR1 is SQVTM and CDR2 is ANQGSEA. The CDR3 has 13 amino acids. V was shortened by 8 bases and J by 2 bases, with 15 bases between the two germline ends.

This chain uses TRBV7-2 with TRBJ1-5; no clear D. The CDR3 covers 13 residues. V was pared by 5 bases and J by 8 bases, with 13 bases between. Germline loops: CDR1 SGHTA, CDR2 FQGNSA. CDR3 loop: CASSPQIKEPQHF. Here the CDR3 DNA reads TGTGCCAGCAGCCCCCAGATTAAGGAGCCCCAGCATTTT.

This chain connects TRBV6-2 or TRBV6-3 to TRBJ2-1; 9 bases fit TRBD2. The CDR3 is 15 amino acids. V gave up 8 bases and J gave up 4 bases; unmatched junction bases: 9. Germline CDR1 reads MNHEY; CDR2 reads SVGEGT. CDR3 region: CASLIAGALYNEQFF. In nucleotides, the CDR3 is TGTGCCAGCTTGATAGCGGGGGCCTTGTACAATGAGCAGTTCTTC.

There are a few counts of this clonotype. V gene TRBV6-1 combines with J gene TRBJ2-7, with unresolved D. The CDR3 length is 14 residues. The germline V and J ends were trimmed by 4 bases and 1 base, with 11 bases remaining between them. In germline, CDR1 is MNHNS, CDR2 SASEGT. The CDR3: CASSAAARSYEQYF. In DNA form, the CDR3 reads TGTGCCAGCAGTGCGGCTGCAAGGTCCTACGAGCAGTACTTC.

The V and J genes are TRBV7-2 and TRBJ2-7, with D perhaps TRBD1 (5 bases). The CDR3 consists of 15 residues. Germline CDR1 and CDR2: SGHTA and FQGNSA. V lost 1 base and J 2 bases, leaving 12 bases between the germline ends. The CDR3 region has the DNA TGTGCCAGCAGCTTAGATTGGGGCGGAACCTACGAGCAGTACTTC. Translated, it gives CASSLDWGGTYEQYF.

This rearrangement joins TRBV6-2 or TRBV6-3 to TRBJ2-3, with a tentative D call TRBD1 (6 bases). The CDR3 extends over 16 amino acids. Germline values: CDR1 MNHEY, CDR2 SVGEGT. V was trimmed by 4 bases and J by 4 bases, leaving 18 bases between them. The CDR3 DNA sequence: TGTGCCAGCAGTTTTGGGCCAGCAGGGGCGGCAGATACGCAGTATTTT. Translated: CASSFGPAGAADTQYF.